The 16 T cell receptor beta chains given below trace back to one sample, sequenced in a study of cytomegalovirus exposure and HLA in healthy donors. The PCR used 60 Vbeta and 13 Jbeta primers. Assay: immunoSEQ multiplex PCR; the TCRdb copy retains only in-frame clones and omits some. The sample shows just over 150,000 clones, about 75% of them seen only once. The source material was PBMCs. These TCRs come from a female donor in good health and CMV-seronegative.

The J gene is TRBJ2-2, the V gene TRBV29-1, with D possibly matching TRBD2 (5 bases). V dropped 4 bases and J dropped 4 bases, with 10 bases sitting between them. The CDR3 runs 13 residues. The V gene's germline CDR1 is SQVTM and CDR2 ANQGSEA. The chain's CDR3 is CSVGVGGTGELFF. The CDR3 region has the DNA TGCAGCGTTGGCGTCGGAGGCACCGGGGAGCTGTTTTTT.

This rearrangement joins TRBV19 to TRBJ2-7; 9 positions match TRBD1. CDR1 and CDR2 (germline): LNHDA, SQIVND (reference sequence). V dropped 0 bases and J dropped 5; count of bases not matched to a gene: 5. This CDR3 contains 15 residues. As DNA, the CDR3 is TGTGCCAGTAGTATAGACGCCGGGACAGGGAACGAGCAGTACTTC. Protein sequence: CASSIDAGTGNEQYF.

V and J are TRBV6-1 and TRBJ2-7, with D perhaps TRBD1 (6 bases). Trimming removed 5 bases at V and 2 bases at J, with 10 bases between. CDR1 is MNHNS, CDR2 SASEGT, per germline. The CDR3 contains 13 residues. The CDR3 DNA sequence: TGTGCCAGCAGTACTGGACAGACCTACGAGCAGTACTTC. Its translation is CASSTGQTYEQYF.

The rearrangement links TRBV28 to TRBJ2-7, with D maybe TRBD1 (6 bases). V lost 4 bases to trimming and J lost 1 base, with 14 bases between them. The CDR3 extends over 15 amino acids. CDR1 and CDR2 (germline): MDHEN, SYDVKM. CDR3 DNA: TGTGCCAGCAGTTACGCAGGGGCCCTTTCCTACGAGCAGTACTTC. The encoded protein is CASSYAGALSYEQYF.

The genes are TRBV4-1 and TRBJ1-1, with 8 positions matching TRBD1. Germline V lookup: CDR1 MGHRA, CDR2 YSYEKL. Germline trimming cut 3 bases from V and 4 bases from J; bases unmatched to any gene: 10. The CDR3 contains 16 residues. In nucleotides, the CDR3 is TGCGCCAGCAGCCAGGACTTCTACAGGGGGACCACTGAAGCTTTCTTT. It yields the protein CASSQDFYRGTTEAFF.

The V gene is TRBV5-1, the J gene TRBJ2-2; possibly TRBD2 for D (5 bases). This CDR3 contains 16 residues. Deletions cut 0 bases from V and 5 bases from J, with 14 bases between. In germline, CDR1 is SGHRS, CDR2 YFSETQ. CDR3: CASSLGPARETGELFF. As DNA, the CDR3 is TGCGCCAGCAGCTTGGGACCAGCGAGGGAGACCGGGGAGCTGTTTTTT.

This chain connects TRBV7-9 to TRBJ1-5; the match to TRBD1 covers 10 bases. Germline loops: CDR1 SEHNR, CDR2 FQNEAQ (reference sequence). V lost 6 bases, J lost 6 bases, and 11 bases stayed unmatched. The CDR3 contains 16 residues. This CDR3 is CASSLGQDRGSQPQHF. The CDR3 DNA is TGTGCCAGCAGTTTGGGGCAGGACAGGGGGAGTCAGCCCCAGCATTTT.

The rearrangement joins TRBV5-1 to TRBJ1-1; TRBD1 might be the D (6 bases). CDR3 length: 14 residues. Deletions cut 3 bases from V and 5 bases from J, with 14 bases between. Germline V gives CDR1 SGHRS, CDR2 YFSETQ. CDR3 amino acids: CASSSAGAWTEAFF. CDR3 DNA sequence: TGCGCCAGCAGCTCCGCGGGGGCGTGGACTGAAGCTTTCTTT.

Of note for this clone: As the CDR3 is not closed by the conserved phenylalanine or tryptophan, this likely results from a read error. The chain combines TRBV6-5 with TRBJ2-7; TRBD2 might be the D (5 bases). This CDR3 has 12 amino acids. V was shortened by 7 bases and J by 6 bases, with 13 bases between the two germline ends. Germline V gene sequence: CDR1 MNHEY, CDR2 SVGAGI. In DNA form, the CDR3 reads TGTGCCAGCACGAGGGCAGGCTCCGAGCAGTACCTC. It encodes CASTRAGSEQYL.

V gene TRBV5-1 combines with J gene TRBJ1-2; a possible D gene is TRBD1 (5 bases). Looked up from germline, CDR1 is SGHRS and CDR2 is YFSETQ. The germline V and J ends were trimmed by 0 bases and 7 bases, with 10 bases remaining between them. The CDR3 is made up of 13 amino acids. CDR3 in DNA: TGCGCCAGCAGCTTGGAAGGGGCGACTGGCTACACCTTC. Its protein product is CASSLEGATGYTF.

For this clone: The same CDR3 can be traced to other DNA sequences in this sample. The V call is TRBV5-1, the J call TRBJ1-1; TRBD1 might be the D (6 bases). This CDR3 contains 14 residues. With 3 bases removed from V and 1 base from J, the gap between germline ends came to 10 bases. Germline CDR1 reads SGHRS; CDR2 reads YFSETQ. CDR3 region: CASSSQGGNTEAFF. CDR3 nucleotide sequence: TGCGCCAGCAGCTCACAGGGTGGGAACACTGAAGCTTTCTTT.

CDR3 sequence (DNA): TGTGCCAGTAGTATAGCTCCTCCGAGGGGCTACACCTTC. Amino acids: CASSIAPPRGYTF. This chain joins TRBV19 and TRBJ1-2; D is unclear. The CDR3 has 13 amino acids. Germline lookup yields CDR1 LNHDA and CDR2 SQIVND (reference sequence). Trimming took 1 base from V and 8 from J, leaving 11 bases between them.

J is TRBJ2-3 and V is TRBV2; 10 bases line up with TRBD2. This CDR3 region has 14 residues. CDR1 SNHLY and CDR2 FYNNEI come from the germline V gene. The V gene end was trimmed by 5 bases and the J gene end by 4 bases; junction bases not matched to a gene: 3. The CDR3, as DNA: TGTGCCAGCAGTAGCGGGGGGGCCGCAGATACGCAGTATTTT. It translates to CASSSGGAADTQYF. Full variable domain (rest looked up from reference TRBV2 and TRBJ2-3): EPEVTQTPSHQVTQMGQEVILRCVPISNHLYFYWYRQILGQKVEFLVSFYNNEISEKSEIFDDQFSVERPDGSNFTLKIRSTKLEDSAMYFCASSSGGAADTQYFGPGTRLTVL.

This clone was seen only once. The chain couples TRBV5-4 to TRBJ1-5, with D perhaps TRBD1 (6 bases). This CDR3 comprises 15 residues. CDR1 is SGHNT, CDR2 YYREEE, per germline (reference sequence). The V and J ends lost 2 bases and 2 bases respectively, with 11 bases between them. The CDR3 DNA is TGTGCCAGCAGCTTTACAGGGCCGGGCAATCAGCCCCAGCATTTT. It yields the protein CASSFTGPGNQPQHF.

J is TRBJ2-7 and V is TRBV9; tentative D call: TRBD2 (7 bases). The germline V gene has CDR1 SGDLS and CDR2 YYNGEE. The CDR3 has 13 amino acids. Trimming took off 4 bases at V and 9 bases at J, with 17 bases between the two ends. CDR3 sequence: CASSTSRGGGQYF. CDR3 coding DNA: TGTGCCAGCAGCACATCGAGGGGGGGTGGGCAGTACTTC.

The sample holds a few counts of this clone. The chain carries TRBV5-4 and TRBJ2-5, with 14 nucleotides matching TRBD2. Germline V gene data show CDR1 as SGHNT and CDR2 as YYREEE (reference sequence). V gave up 4 bases and J gave up 10 bases; unmatched junction bases: 3. CDR3 length: 13 residues. CDR3 protein: CASSTGLAGDQYF. Here the CDR3 DNA reads TGTGCCAGCAGCACGGGACTAGCGGGGGACCAGTACTTC.